A single T cell receptor (beta chain) is shown here with its context. This sample stems from a study of T cell responses to AZD1222 COVID-19 vaccine. Germline V gene lookup returns CDR1 SGHDT and CDR2 YYEEEE. The CDR3 length is 16 residues. V trimming: 0 bases; J trimming: 2 bases; junction bases outside the gene matches: 2. Data came from immunoSEQ multiplex PCR; TCRdb stores just in-frame clones and leaves some out. Of 85,000 to 130,000 clones in the sample, roughly nine tenths were seen once. The chain uses TRBV5-6 and TRBJ2-3; 11 nucleotides align to TRBD2. The clonotype was recovered from an adult in good health. The sequencing here drew on peripheral blood, taken on day 0 of AZD1222 vaccination. CDR3 in amino acids: CASSLGTSGFTDTQYF. CDR3 nucleotides: TGTGCCAGCAGCTTGGGGACTAGCGGGTTCACAGATACGCAGTATTTT.